The 15 T cell receptor beta chains below come from one sample, sequenced in a study of blood T cell repertoires in COVID-19. TCRdb keeps only in-frame clones here, not all; method: immunoSEQ multiplex PCR. Of 250,000 or so clones listed, approximately 86% were seen once; the top ten hold more than 6.5%. The sample was peripheral blood. All receptors come from a woman between 65 and 79 years old with active or convalescent COVID-19.

The CDR3 protein is CATSDSGRGFWGNEQFF. In DNA, the CDR3 is TGTGCCACCAGTGATTCGGGCAGGGGATTTTGGGGGAATGAGCAGTTCTTC. The J gene is TRBJ2-1, the V gene TRBV24-1; the D gene is possibly TRBD1 (6 bases). Germline CDR1 and CDR2: KGHDR and SFDVKD. V shed 2 bases and J shed 7 bases, with 20 bases lying between them. The CDR3 extends over 17 amino acids.

The V gene is TRBV18, the J gene TRBJ1-2, with D unresolved. The V end lost 2 bases, the J end lost 4 bases, and 5 bases lay between the germline ends. The germline gives CDR1 KGHSH, CDR2 LQKENI. The CDR3 is 12 residues long. The CDR3 sequence is CASSPSSYGYTF. CDR3 bases: TGTGCCAGCTCACCATCTTCCTATGGCTACACCTTC.

The chain couples TRBV6-5 to TRBJ1-4, with 8 bases identical to TRBD1. J was trimmed by 7 bases and V by 7 bases; bases with no gene match: 8. CDR1 and CDR2 (germline): MNHEY, SVGAGI. This CDR3 spans 14 amino acids. CDR3 loop: CASNPTGGGEKLFF. DNA of the CDR3: TGTGCCAGCAACCCAACAGGGGGGGGTGAAAAACTGTTTTTT.

The V and J genes are TRBV5-4 and TRBJ1-6, with D maybe TRBD1 (5 bases). The CDR3 runs 16 residues. The germline V gene encodes CDR1 SGHNT and CDR2 YYREEE (reference sequence). Trimming shortened V by 1 base and J by 1 base, and 9 bases separated the two germline ends. The DNA for the CDR3 is TGTGCCAGCAGCTTGTACGGGGGTTCCTATAATTCACCCCTCCACTTT. This translates into CASSLYGGSYNSPLHF.

The rearrangement uses TRBV6-2 or TRBV6-3 and TRBJ1-2, with D unclear. Germline-derived CDR1 and CDR2 are MNHEY and SVGEGT. With 2 bases removed from V and 4 bases from J, the gap between germline ends came to 8 bases. The CDR3 length is 13 residues. CDR3 nucleotide sequence: TGTGCCAGCAGTTACGACCTAGCCTATGGCTACACCTTC. Its translation is CASSYDLAYGYTF.

CDR3 in DNA: TGTGCCAGTAGTCCCCGACTAGAAGGTGAGCAGTTCTTC. Its protein is CASSPRLEGEQFF. This chain links TRBV19 with TRBJ2-1; D perhaps matches TRBD2 (6 bases). The CDR3 consists of 13 residues. CDR1 and CDR2 (germline): LNHDA, SQIVND (reference sequence). V was shortened by 5 bases and J by 9 bases, with 14 bases between the two germline ends. The full variable domain, with the rest looked up from reference TRBV19 and TRBJ2-1, is DGGITQSPKYLFRKEGQNVTLSCEQNLNHDAMYWYRQDPGQGLRLIYYSQIVNDFQKGDIAEGYSVSREKKESFPLTVTSAQKNPTAFYLCASSPRLEGEQFFGPGTRLTVL.

The J gene is TRBJ2-7, the V gene TRBV27, with D possibly TRBD1 on 6 matching bases. The germline V gene has CDR1 MNHEY and CDR2 SMNVEV (reference sequence). V dropped 6 bases and J dropped 4 bases, with 19 bases sitting between them. The CDR3 totals 15 residues. The CDR3 reads CASRGLGDNEYEQYF. In DNA form, the CDR3 reads TGTGCCAGCAGAGGACTCGGGGACAACGAGTACGAGCAGTACTTC.

The chain carries TRBV19 and TRBJ1-2; D perhaps matches TRBD1 (5 bases). The CDR3 is 14 amino acids. Germline V gene sequence: CDR1 LNHDA, CDR2 SQIVND (reference sequence). Trimming cost V 7 bases and J 5 bases, with 17 bases left between them. The CDR3 region is CASTSPGGVYGYTF. CDR3 sequence (DNA): TGTGCCAGTACCTCCCCTGGGGGGGTTTATGGCTACACCTTC.

V is TRBV4-1 and J is TRBJ1-2; D is ambiguous. The germline CDR1 and CDR2 sequences are MGHRA and YSYEKL. CDR3 size: 12 residues. The ends were cut back, 3 bases at V and 7 bases at J, with 9 bases in the middle. The CDR3: CASSHEWSGYTF. CDR3 sequence (DNA): TGCGCCAGCAGCCACGAGTGGAGTGGCTACACCTTC.

V gene TRBV5-1 combines with J gene TRBJ2-5, with D maybe TRBD2 (7 bases). The germline gives CDR1 SGHRS, CDR2 YFSETQ. The V and J ends lost 3 bases and 5 bases respectively, with 14 bases between them. This CDR3 is built from 14 residues. The CDR3 region has the DNA TGCGCCAGCAGCTCCCCGGGGGGCCAGGAGACCCAGTACTTC. Protein: CASSSPGGQETQYF.

The V call is TRBV19, the J call TRBJ2-5; 7 bases map to TRBD1. After removal of 3 bases from V and 4 bases from J, the junction contained 2 bases not matched to a gene. CDR1 and CDR2 (germline): LNHDA, SQIVND (reference sequence). There are 13 residues in the CDR3. CDR3 amino acids: CASSMGQRETQYF. The CDR3 nucleotides read TGTGCCAGTAGTATGGGACAGCGAGAGACCCAGTACTTC.

This chain joins TRBV6-2 or TRBV6-3 and TRBJ1-1; 10 bases line up with TRBD1. The CDR3 totals 17 residues. J gave up 5 bases and V 2 bases, and 11 bases lay outside the gene matches. Per germline, CDR1 MNHEY and CDR2 SVGEGT. The CDR3 region is CASSYETGTGAETEAFF. For the CDR3, the DNA is TGTGCCAGCAGTTACGAAACTGGGACAGGGGCAGAGACTGAAGCTTTCTTT.

The gene calls are TRBV9 and TRBJ2-7; a weak D match, TRBD1 (6 bases). This CDR3 comprises 14 residues. Germline V gene lookup returns CDR1 SGDLS and CDR2 YYNGEE. V was clipped by 4 bases and J by 2 bases, with 13 bases between them. The CDR3, as DNA: TGTGCCAGCAGCCCACAGGGAAGTCCCTACGAGCAGTACTTC. This sequence encodes CASSPQGSPYEQYF.

V usage is TRBV4-1 and J usage is TRBJ2-2, with D perhaps matching TRBD1 (5 bases). CDR1 and CDR2 from the germline V gene are MGHRA and YSYEKL. The CDR3 runs to 15 residues. Trimming removed 4 bases from V and 5 bases from J, with 14 bases in between. In DNA form, the CDR3 reads TGCGCCAGCAGCCTCGAGACCCAGGGAACCGGGGAGCTGTTTTTT. Translating it yields CASSLETQGTGELFF.

This chain joins TRBV29-1 and TRBJ2-5, with 8 nucleotides matching TRBD1. The J segment lost 5 bases and the V segment lost 7 bases, leaving 6 bases of the junction unmatched. Germline loops: CDR1 SQVTM, CDR2 ANQGSEA. This CDR3 has 12 amino acids. CDR3 loop: CSADRGGETQYF. DNA for the CDR3: TGCAGCGCCGACAGGGGTGGGGAGACCCAGTACTTC.